This TCR beta chain was recovered during a study of T cells in localized non-small cell lung cancer (dated by TCRdb to about 2020). About the study as a whole: The study examined T cell repertoires in 200 to 250 patients with early-stage NSCLC and compared tumors with uninvolved tumor-adjacent lungs. The cohort consisted of 236 treatment-naive NSCLC patients whose localized lung tumors had been resected. NSCLC patients had a mean age of approximately 70 years, and around 140 were male and about a hundred female.

TCR beta CDR3 regions were sequenced from DNA using the immunoSEQ Assay. Per the authors' processing: T cell density was computed as TCR beta template counts normalized to usable DNA estimated by amplifying housekeeping genes. Richness was estimated with the preseqR package, extrapolating to 400,000 templates for PBMC samples and 120,000 templates for tissue samples. Clonality was calculated as one minus Pielou's evenness. To identify tissue-enriched TCRs, differential abundance testing was run on productive amino-acid clonotypes with a minimum total count of 5 and an alpha of 0.1. The Jaccard Index and the Morisita Overlap Index were used to measure how much the repertoires overlapped between compartments. GLIPH grouped TCR beta CDR3s together with public tetramer-defined viral CDR3s, and a viral motif had to include at least three viral sequences and show V-gene enrichment. This immuneACCESS table, as held by TCRdb, lists in-frame sequences with V and J called but not all clones. Of the missing ones, under half trace to an unresolved V gene in checked studies; the others have no known cause. Clone size and the V and J calls come from that table; the DNA yielded D and trimming. The sample yields fewer than 20,000 clones; around 89% were counted once. The top ten clonotypes cover 8.4% of the sample.

Points the paper makes about the study in general: Of the top 100 tumor clones, a median of roughly 56 were detected in paired uninvolved adjacent lung; around 30 were also among that lung's top 100. Longer overall survival was associated with higher blood T cell density, whereas shorter survival was associated with higher adjacent-lung clonality. Uninvolved tumor-adjacent lung showed the highest T cell clonality, higher than tumor, which suggests more focused antigenic responses in the uninvolved tumor-adjacent lung. Because the study design was exploratory, TCR variables were selected using unadjusted p-values without false-discovery rate correction. Because multi-region tumor sequencing was not performed, intratumor heterogeneity could not be ruled out.

Taken from cysteine to phenylalanine, the CDR3 has 14 residues. The sequence is cut down to CDR3 DNA, 42 bases in frame from base 1. CDR1 and CDR2, per the germline V gene, are SNHLY and FYNNEI. V and J lose 6 bases and 2 bases, and a span of 13 bases separates them. This clone is a singleton in its sample. Its antigen is currently not known. Base-call qualities are not available, and no considerably larger clone is one nucleotide away. At diagnosis, tumor, uninvolved tumor-adjacent lung and peripheral blood were collected and then preserved as a mix of FFPE and fresh-frozen material. For TCR repertoire profiling, the blood samples were analyzed as peripheral blood mononuclear cells.

This specimen was peripheral blood, taken before any cancer treatment. This receptor was obtained from a man between 40 and 69 years old with stage I lung adenocarcinoma. The rearranged chain carries TRBV2 and TRBJ1-2, with a tentative D gene TRBD1 over 5 matching bases. The CDR3 has the sequence CASRRGEINYGYTF. The nucleotide sequence reads as follows: TGTGCCAGCAGGAGGGGAGAGATCAACTATGGCTACACCTTC. Beyond the CDR3, the reference TRBV2 and TRBJ1-2 genes provide the residues; the full variable domain reads: EPEVTQTPSHQVTQMGQEVILRCVPISNHLYFYWYRQILGQKVEFLVSFYNNEISEKSEIFDDQFSVERPDGSNFTLKIRSTKLEDSAMYFCASRRGEINYGYTFGSGTRLTVV.